The 19 T cell receptor beta chains below were found in one sample sequenced in a study of blood T cells in healthy people across ages. Together with a sample-barcoded 5' primer, a J-beta primer mix was included in a second PCR lasting about 6 to 12 cycles. TCRdb ran MiXCR on the 5' RACE reads and lists one entry per CDR3 protein. The repertoire holds about 1.4 million distinct CDR3 sequences, with approximately 59% as singletons. Sequencing used blood. These receptors were obtained from a man younger than 35 in good health.

The rearrangement joins TRBV20-1 to TRBJ2-1; no definite D call. The end of the DNA fits TRBJ2-7 better, so the J call may be wrong. CDR1 is DFQATT, CDR2 SNEGSKA, per germline (reference sequence). The CDR3 length is 12 residues. The CDR3 loop reads CSAITSTNEQYF. The DNA for the CDR3 is TGCAGTGCAATCACGAGTACCAACGAGCAGTACTTC.

The V and J genes are TRBV29-1 and TRBJ2-2; 8 nucleotides agree with TRBD2. The V and J ends lost 7 bases and 4 bases, in that order; junction bases with no gene match: 11. The germline V gene encodes CDR1 SQVTM and CDR2 ANQGSEA. The CDR3 totals 15 residues. The CDR3 loop reads CSADAGGGGTGELFF. The DNA of the CDR3 is TGCAGCGCCGACGCGGGGGGAGGCGGCACCGGGGAGCTGTTTTTT.

The chain has TRBV5-4 and TRBJ2-1; 12 bases fit TRBD2. The CDR3 runs 16 residues. After removal of 4 bases from V and 3 bases from J, the junction contained 5 bases not matched to a gene. Germline V gene lookup returns CDR1 SGHNT and CDR2 YYREEE (reference sequence). In DNA form, the CDR3 reads TGTGCCAGCAGCCCAAGACTAGCGGGAGACTACAATGAGCAGTTCTTC. The encoded protein is CASSPRLAGDYNEQFF.

This clonotype was found many times. The CDR3 loop reads CASSRSGGAGDTQYF. The CDR3 DNA reads as TGTGCCAGCAGCCGTAGCGGGGGGGCCGGAGATACGCAGTATTTT. This chain joins TRBV6-4 and TRBJ2-3; 11 nucleotides agree with TRBD2. Looked up from germline, CDR1 is MRHNA and CDR2 is SNTAGT. Germline trimming cut 6 bases from V and 5 bases from J; bases unmatched to any gene: 7. The CDR3 loop spans 15 amino acids.

V usage is TRBV15 and J usage is TRBJ1-5; maybe TRBD1 (5 bases). The CDR3 covers 15 residues. V was trimmed by 0 bases and J by 3 bases, leaving 9 bases between them. CDR1 and CDR2 from the germline V gene are LNHNV and YYDKDF (reference sequence). CDR3: CATSRDLGVNQPQHF. The DNA of the CDR3 is TGTGCCACCAGCAGAGATCTGGGGGTCAATCAGCCCCAGCATTTT.

The rearrangement uses TRBV5-1 and TRBJ2-1; D is ambiguous. The CDR3 contains 13 residues. The germline gives CDR1 SGHRS, CDR2 YFSETQ. V shed 1 base and J shed 8 bases, with 10 bases lying between them. CDR3 DNA sequence: TGCGCCAGCAGCTTGTTGGTCGACCATGAGCAGTTCTTC. Its translation: CASSLLVDHEQFF.

V usage is TRBV7-8 and J usage is TRBJ2-5; TRBD2 aligns across 8 bases. The junction had 8 bases not matched to a gene; V was cut back by 6 bases and J by 5 bases. Germline CDR1 SGHVS, CDR2 FQNEAQ. The CDR3 spans 14 residues. The CDR3 DNA sequence: TGTGCCAGCAGACGGGAGGGGGGGTTGGAGACCCAGTACTTC. Translation gives CASRREGGLETQYF. Full variable domain (outside the CDR3, taken from reference TRBV7-8 and TRBJ2-5): GAGVSQSPRYKVAKRGQDVALRCDPISGHVSLFWYQQALGQGPEFLTYFQNEAQLDKSGLPSDRFFAERPEGSVSTLKIQRTQQEDSAVYLCASRREGGLETQYFGPGTRLLVL.

The chain carries TRBV2 and TRBJ2-7; D remains unclear. Germline assignment: CDR1 SNHLY and CDR2 FYNNEI. The V and J ends lost 3 bases and 1 base respectively, with 10 bases between them. The CDR3 length is 14 residues. CDR3 residues: CASSDVQFSYEQYF. For the CDR3, the DNA is TGTGCCAGCAGTGATGTGCAGTTTTCCTACGAGCAGTACTTC.

This clonotype showed up just once. This chain links TRBV5-1 with TRBJ2-1; 7 bases line up with TRBD2. The CDR3 has 15 residues. The V gene's germline CDR1 is SGHRS and CDR2 YFSETQ. V gave up 4 bases and J gave up 7 bases; unmatched junction bases: 11. The CDR3 loop is CASSLGGVLENEQFF. DNA of the CDR3: TGCGCCAGCAGCCTGGGAGGGGTATTGGAAAATGAGCAGTTCTTC.

The table lists this clonotype with a few counts. The rearrangement uses TRBV9 and TRBJ2-7; no clear D. The CDR3 sequence is 15 residues long. V lost 0 bases and J 1 base, leaving 11 bases between the germline ends. Germline V gene sequence: CDR1 SGDLS, CDR2 YYNGEE. CDR3 region: CASSVGYAKSYEQYF. The CDR3 nucleotides are TGTGCCAGCAGCGTAGGGTATGCTAAATCCTACGAGCAGTACTTC. The full variable domain, its missing parts supplied by reference TRBV9 and TRBJ2-7, is DSGVTQTPKHLITATGQRVTLRCSPRSGDLSVYWYQQSLDQGLQFLIQYYNGEERAKGNILERFSAQQFPDLHSELNLSSLELGDSALYFCASSVGYAKSYEQYFGPGTRLTVT.

The chain joins TRBV20-1 to TRBJ1-2; D call uncertain. V was clipped by 1 base and J by 3 bases, with 15 bases between them. The CDR3 has 15 residues. Germline CDR1 and CDR2: DFQATT and SNEGSKA (reference sequence). The CDR3 region is CSARVLSEGDYGYTF. CDR3 DNA: TGCAGTGCTAGAGTTCTTTCGGAGGGCGACTATGGCTACACCTTC.

The V and J genes are TRBV29-1 and TRBJ1-2; no clear D. This CDR3 has 12 amino acids. In germline, CDR1 is SQVTM, CDR2 ANQGSEA. V was cut by 1 base and J by 1 base, with 4 bases left in between. CDR3 in DNA: TGCAGCGTTGAAGGGGTTAACTATGGCTACACCTTC. Encoded protein: CSVEGVNYGYTF.

The gene calls are TRBV5-5 and TRBJ1-2; D call uncertain. The CDR3 runs to 12 residues. CDR1 and CDR2 from the germline V gene are SGHKS and YYEKEE (reference sequence). With 5 bases removed from V and 6 bases from J, the gap between germline ends came to 11 bases. CDR3 region: CASREVRHGYTF. In DNA, the CDR3 is TGTGCCAGCAGGGAGGTACGGCATGGCTACACCTTC.

V is TRBV4-1 and J is TRBJ2-2; 9 bases fit TRBD2. Germline CDR1 is MGHRA and CDR2 is YSYEKL. Unmatched junction bases numbered 4, after V lost 3 bases and J lost 8 bases. The length of the CDR3 is 14 residues. The CDR3 loop is CASSHGTSGGELFF. As DNA, the CDR3 is TGCGCCAGCAGCCATGGAACTAGCGGGGGGGAGCTGTTTTTT.

V usage is TRBV5-1 and J usage is TRBJ1-2, with D unresolved. The CDR3 covers 12 residues. Germline V CDR1 and CDR2: SGHRS, YFSETQ. Trimming took off 0 bases at V and 6 bases at J, with 6 bases between the two ends. DNA of the CDR3: TGCGCCAGCAGCTTGGCCAACGATGGCTACACCTTC. It codes for CASSLANDGYTF.

The chain joins TRBV2 to TRBJ2-5; D not certain. TRBJ2-7 explains the end of the DNA better; the J call may be wrong. The length of the CDR3 is 14 residues. Per germline, CDR1 SNHLY and CDR2 FYNNEI. DNA for the CDR3: TGTGCCAGCAGGCCCCTCGTCCCGAGCTACGAGCAGTACTTC. Translation: CASRPLVPSYEQYF.

The chain uses TRBV15 and TRBJ1-2; TRBD1 matches 7 bases. The V segment lost 1 base and the J segment 8 bases; nucleotides outside the gene matches: 7. CDR3 size: 14 residues. From germline, CDR1 is LNHNV and CDR2 YYDKDF (reference sequence). The CDR3 nucleotides read TGTGCCACCAGCAGAGGACAGGGAGGTGACGGCTACACCTTC. Translating gives CATSRGQGGDGYTF.

The rearrangement joins TRBV5-1 to TRBJ2-3; D remains unclear. V was clipped by 3 bases and J by 1 base, with 12 bases between them. This CDR3 comprises 15 residues. The germline gives CDR1 SGHRS, CDR2 YFSETQ. The CDR3 nucleotides read TGCGCCAGCAGCTCAGGAGACGGCGGCACAGATACGCAGTATTTT. This gives the protein CASSSGDGGTDTQYF.

This clonotype came up once. J is TRBJ2-5 and V is TRBV6-1; the D gene could be TRBD1 or TRBD2 (5 bases each). In germline, CDR1 is MNHNS, CDR2 SASEGT. The V gene lost 4 bases and the J gene lost 2 bases, with 14 bases spanning the gap. This CDR3 spans 15 amino acids. The CDR3 sequence is CASSAGQVQQETQYF. The CDR3 DNA is TGTGCCAGCAGTGCGGGGCAGGTTCAACAAGAGACCCAGTACTTC.